Listed below are T cell receptor beta chains from one sample, sequenced in a study of technical replicates of blood from a handful of donors. Data came from immunoSEQ multiplex PCR; TCRdb stores just in-frame clones and leaves some out. The sample includes about 71,000 clones, 95% to 97% of them seen just once. Sequencing was done on a sample of T cells isolated from PBMCs. Every receptor here comes from a human donor in good health. Each CDR3 is given with its conserved first and last residue. Each record gives: clone size, D gene, V gene, J gene, CDR3 protein, CDR3 DNA. D genes are given only for firm matches. Size is omitted from some rows. Given values are once, few, many or a class for expanded clones.

-,TRBD2,TRBV4-2,TRBJ2-3,CASTPGAVAGADTQYF,TGTGCCAGCACCCCGGGGGCAGTAGCGGGAGCAGATACGCAGTATTTT
-,-,TRBV6-1,TRBJ1-3,CASSEAVGGFVSGNTIYF,TGTGCCAGCAGTGAAGCTGTGGGGGGTTTCGTCTCTGGAAACACCATATATTTT
-,-,TRBV29-1,TRBJ2-4,CSVELGQAKNIQYF,TGCAGCGTTGAATTAGGACAGGCCAAAAACATTCAGTACTTC
-,-,TRBV9,TRBJ2-3,CASSVASGYGTDTQYF,TGTGCCAGCAGCGTAGCTTCCGGTTACGGCACAGATACGCAGTATTTT
-,TRBD1,TRBV27,TRBJ2-7,CASSTGNYEQYF,TGTGCCAGCTCGACAGGGAACTACGAGCAGTACTTC
once,TRBD2,TRBV10-1,TRBJ2-1,CASSGGIYNEQFF,TGCGCCAGCAGCGGGGGGATATACAATGAGCAGTTCTTC
-,TRBD1,TRBV5-8,TRBJ1-5,CASSLNRGDDQPQHF,TGTGCCAGCAGCTTGAACAGGGGGGATGATCAGCCCCAGCATTTT
-,TRBD2,TRBV2,TRBJ2-1,CASSGLGSVYNEQFF,TGTGCCAGCAGCGGACTAGGGTCCGTCTACAATGAGCAGTTCTTC
-,-,TRBV6-1,TRBJ1-3,CASSEAQTTPANTIYF,TGTGCCAGCAGTGAAGCGCAAACGACACCGGCGAACACCATATATTTT
-,-,TRBV4-1,TRBJ2-5,CASSLLRGEETQYF,TGCGCCAGCAGCCTACTTCGGGGAGAAGAGACCCAGTACTTC
-,-,TRBV5-1,TRBJ2-2,CASSLWGHYTGELFF,TGCGCCAGCAGCTTGTGGGGACACTACACCGGGGAGCTGTTTTTT
-,-,TRBV2,TRBJ1-1,CASIRQPEAFF,TGTGCCAGCATCAGACAGCCAGAAGCTTTCTTT
-,-,TRBV10-1,TRBJ2-7,CASSVRTNRGYEQYF,TGCGCCAGCAGTGTAAGGACTAATCGAGGGTACGAGCAGTACTTC
-,TRBD1,TRBV7-6,TRBJ2-3,CASSLIRTGSTDTQYF,TGTGCCAGCAGCCTCATAAGGACAGGTAGCACAGATACGCAGTATTTT
-,-,TRBV7-9,TRBJ1-4,CASSSPRSGTNEKLFF,TGTGCCAGCAGCTCTCCCCGTTCGGGAACTAATGAAAAACTGTTTTTT
-,TRBD1,TRBV28,TRBJ1-2,CASRRLGGWGTGYGYTF,TGTGCCAGCAGACGATTAGGGGGCTGGGGGACAGGGTATGGCTACACCTTC
-,-,TRBV5-1,TRBJ2-7,CASSLGQLSTYEQYF,TGCGCCAGCAGCTTGGGACAGCTGTCAACCTACGAGCAGTACTTC
-,TRBD1,TRBV5-1,TRBJ1-6,CASSLKTGQSYNSPLHF,TGCGCCAGCAGCTTAAAAACGGGACAGTCCTATAATTCACCCCTCCACTTT
-,TRBD1,TRBV2,TRBJ2-6,CASSRLDRGSF,TGTGCCAGCTCTCGTTTGGACAGGGGTAGCTTC
-,-,TRBV7-9,TRBJ1-5,CASSLIGGGQPQHF,TGTGCCAGCAGCTTAATCGGGGGAGGTCAGCCCCAGCATTTT
-,TRBD1,TRBV7-3,TRBJ1-1,CASSLRQGAEAFF,TGTGCCAGCAGCTTAAGGCAGGGGGCGGAAGCTTTCTTT
-,TRBD2,TRBV19,TRBJ2-7,CASSMFTLASPYEQYF,TGTGCCAGTAGTATGTTCACACTAGCGAGCCCCTACGAGCAGTACTTC
-,-,TRBV18,TRBJ1-6,CASSSGLSSYNSPLHF,TGTGCCAGCTCATCGGGACTCAGCTCCTATAATTCACCCCTCCACTTT
-,-,TRBV19,TRBJ1-5,CASSIPDRNQPQHF,TGTGCCAGTAGTATCCCGGACAGAAATCAGCCCCAGCATTTT
-,TRBD1,TRBV7-9,TRBJ1-2,CASSLGTDLSFYGYTF,TGTGCCAGCAGTCTAGGGACAGATTTAAGCTTCTATGGCTACACCTTC